The 11 T cell receptor beta chains given below trace back to one sample, sequenced in a study of cytomegalovirus exposure and HLA in healthy donors. 60 Vbeta and 13 Jbeta primers were used in PCR. Clones were read by immunoSEQ multiplex PCR, and TCRdb kept only the in-frame ones, dropping some. In the table there are around 210,000 clones, approximately 84% of which are singletons. Sequencing was done on a sample of PBMCs. The receptor set was obtained from a girl aged 2 to 10 in good health and CMV-seronegative.

This clone was seen just once. This chain connects TRBV5-1 to TRBJ1-2, with 7 bases identical to TRBD1. With 6 bases clipped from V and 4 bases from J, the junction kept 3 bases outside the gene matches. The CDR3 contains 12 residues. Germline V gives CDR1 SGHRS, CDR2 YFSETQ. CDR3 DNA sequence: TGCGCCAGCACTGGGGACAGCTATGGCTACACCTTC. Translated, it gives CASTGDSYGYTF.

The rearrangement joins TRBV10-2 to TRBJ2-1; D is perhaps TRBD2 (7 bases). This CDR3 region has 15 residues. V was cut by 8 bases and J by 0 bases, with 14 bases left in between. Germline loops: CDR1 WSHSY, CDR2 SAAADI. The CDR3 sequence: CASARGAVSYNEQFF. In nucleotides, the CDR3 is TGCGCCAGCGCCCGGGGGGCGGTCTCCTACAATGAGCAGTTCTTC.

The chain has TRBV5-5 and TRBJ1-3; D possibly corresponds to TRBD1 (5 bases). Trimming pared 3 bases from V and 4 bases from J, leaving 11 bases between. Germline V lookup: CDR1 SGHKS, CDR2 YYEKEE (reference sequence). The CDR3 is made up of 14 amino acids. This CDR3 is CASSWDLTGNTIYF. CDR3 DNA sequence: TGTGCCAGCAGCTGGGACTTAACGGGAAACACCATATATTTT.

V gene TRBV11-2 combines with J gene TRBJ2-7; 13 positions match TRBD2. J gave up 7 bases and V 5 bases, and 11 bases lay outside the gene matches. This CDR3 region has 16 residues. From germline, CDR1 is SGHAT and CDR2 FQNNGV. The CDR3 spells CASSPRLLAGGEEQYF. The DNA of the CDR3 is TGTGCCAGCAGCCCCCGACTACTAGCGGGAGGGGAAGAGCAGTACTTC.

The chain is built from TRBV6-5 and TRBJ2-7; 8 bases match TRBD2. V dropped 0 bases and J dropped 5; count of bases not matched to a gene: 9. This CDR3 has 16 residues. Germline CDR1 and CDR2: MNHEY and SVGAGI. The CDR3 sequence is CASSYSMASGRHEQYF. Here the CDR3 DNA reads TGTGCCAGCAGTTACTCGATGGCTAGCGGGCGGCACGAGCAGTACTTC.

The V and J genes are TRBV6-4 and TRBJ1-1, with D perhaps matching TRBD1 (5 bases). This CDR3 comprises 14 residues. Trimming shortened V by 4 bases and J by 4 bases, and 13 bases separated the two germline ends. Germline CDR1 and CDR2: MRHNA and SNTAGT. CDR3 nucleotides: TGTGCCAGCAGTGCCCTTTGGGGGGGCACTGAAGCTTTCTTT. Encoded protein: CASSALWGGTEAFF.

This rearrangement joins TRBV6-6 to TRBJ1-5; D call uncertain. This CDR3 has 15 amino acids. V was trimmed by 6 bases and J by 7 bases, leaving 19 bases between them. Germline loops: CDR1 MNHNY, CDR2 SVGAGI (reference sequence). The CDR3 spells CASSPPDSERQPQHF. The CDR3 region has the DNA TGTGCCAGCAGCCCTCCGGACTCCGAGCGGCAGCCCCAGCATTTT.

This chain joins TRBV7-9 and TRBJ2-3; 9 bases map to TRBD2. V lost 5 bases, J lost 2 bases, and 5 bases stayed unmatched. The CDR3 has 15 residues. From germline, CDR1 is SEHNR and CDR2 FQNEAQ (reference sequence). CDR3 bases: TGTGCCAGCAGCAGAGCGGGGGGACCCACAGATACGCAGTATTTT. Translating gives CASSRAGGPTDTQYF.

This chain uses TRBV7-2 with TRBJ2-1; 9 nucleotides align to TRBD2. The CDR3 has 15 amino acids. Germline-derived CDR1 and CDR2 are SGHTA and FQGNSA. V lost 5 bases and J lost 0; bases outside the gene matches: 2. DNA of the CDR3: TGTGCCAGCAGCATTAGCGGGAGCTCCTACAATGAGCAGTTCTTC. Protein sequence: CASSISGSSYNEQFF.

The gene calls are TRBV7-8 and TRBJ2-1; 10 nucleotides align to TRBD2. CDR1 SGHVS and CDR2 FQNEAQ come from the germline V gene. The ends lost 5 bases at V and 0 bases at J; junction bases unmatched: 4. The CDR3 runs to 16 residues. CDR3 nucleotide sequence: TGTGCCAGCAGCATTCTAGCGGGGGTCTCCTACAATGAGCAGTTCTTC. Translation gives CASSILAGVSYNEQFF. Complete variable domain (other parts from reference TRBV7-8 and TRBJ2-1): GAGVSQSPRYKVAKRGQDVALRCDPISGHVSLFWYQQALGQGPEFLTYFQNEAQLDKSGLPSDRFFAERPEGSVSTLKIQRTQQEDSAVYLCASSILAGVSYNEQFFGPGTRLTVL.

The rearrangement links TRBV5-6 to TRBJ2-1; D gene ambiguous. The germline V gene encodes CDR1 SGHDT and CDR2 YYEEEE. Trimming pared 0 bases from V and 3 bases from J, leaving 10 bases between. The CDR3 runs to 15 residues. The CDR3 loop reads CASSLALNNYNEQFF. CDR3 sequence (DNA): TGTGCCAGCAGCTTGGCCCTCAACAACTACAATGAGCAGTTCTTC. Looking up the rest from reference TRBV5-6 and TRBJ2-1 gives the full variable domain: DAGVTQSPTHLIKTRGQQVTLRCSPKSGHDTVSWYQQALGQGPQFIFQYYEEEERQRGNFPDRFSGHQFPNYSSELNVNALLLGDSALYLCASSLALNNYNEQFFGPGTRLTVL.